This is a list of T cell receptor beta chains from one sample in a study of shared clonotypes between healthy human individuals. Here immunoSEQ multiplex PCR was the method, and the copy in TCRdb shows in-frame clones only, minus some. The table records some 690,000 clones, around 90% of them present only once. Sequenced sample: memory CD8+ T cells from PBMCs. Receptor source: a man aged 18-30 years in good health. Some clones in this sample may be carry-over from other donors' samples. Both conserved end residues are part of each CDR3. The D gene is left open where the match is weak.

v_call d_call cdr3_aa
TRBV10-3 NA CAIMRGREGPYGYTF
TRBV9 TRBD1 CASSVGGQGSQETQYF
TRBV27 TRBD1 CASPAGGDNQPQHF
TRBV15 NA CATSRDSFQETQYF
TRBV27 TRBD2 CASSLSPRGGSYEQYF
TRBV29-1 NA CSVEDRTGPDGYTF
TRBV2 TRBD1 CASSEAPPGQWNTEAFF
TRBV6-5 NA CASNGGGVGSYTF
TRBV7-9 NA CASSSYLAREQFF
TRBV5-3 TRBD1 CARRQTSGQKEQTQYF
TRBV7-2 NA CASSAFPGTNQNNEQFF
TRBV7-2 NA CASSSRASQRNQPQHF
TRBV9 NA CASSVERNSYNEQFF
TRBV11-2 TRBD1 CASSLYRGLAYEQYF
TRBV27 NA CASRTAGSGYGYTF
TRBV4-1 TRBD2 CASSQDWGSGSTDTQYF
TRBV27 TRBD1 CASSLLKYNRDRSSYEQYF
TRBV5-6 NA CASSLWSSPLTEAFF
TRBV27 TRBD1 CASAWTGGNQPQHF
TRBV13 TRBD2 CASSLGLAGGGQKTQYF
TRBV19 NA CASKASTGELFF
TRBV5-1 NA CASSLVIGNEQFF
TRBV19 NA CARKQPDTLYQPQHF
TRBV5-6 NA CASSLEGTQNTGELFF
TRBV5-4 NA CASTWGPGGAETQYF
TRBV29-1 TRBD2 CSVEDWGEGSSYNEQFF
TRBV5-8 NA CASSLAGGRETQYF
TRBV15 NA CATSRGQNGRGNTIYF
TRBV7-2 NA CASSLVLNTEAFF
TRBV7-9 NA CASSQVHASSYNEQFF
TRBV29-1 TRBD2 CSVRTSGRRAGELFF
TRBV13 TRBD1 CASSLENRGGTEAFF
TRBV6-5 NA CASSPGVGGTQYF
TRBV11-2 NA CASSFFGRDRRQETQYF
TRBV5-6 TRBD1 CASSLDRGTEAFF
TRBV9 NA CASSPTPGMNTEAFF
TRBV4-1 TRBD1 CASSLALTGNSYNEQFF
TRBV27 NA CASRLQGDGLSNQPQHF
TRBV9 TRBD1 CASSVRTGTEAFF
TRBV13 NA CASSSPGRRNEQFF
TRBV5-1 TRBD1 CASSPTGTGEQYF
TRBV13 NA CASSLRTASSYEQYF
TRBV30 NA CAWSARGLYNQPQHF
TRBV11-2 TRBD1 CASSLDRGPNQPQHF
TRBV6-5 NA CASSYSRRSSNYGYTF
TRBV7-2 NA CASSLAGENTGELFF
TRBV19 NA CASIGRGSGNEQFF
TRBV5-1 TRBD1 CASSPWTGPLNTEAFF